These 9 T cell receptor beta chains were all obtained from the same sample, sequenced in a study of T-cell reconstitution after alpha-beta-depleted transplantation in children. Study-wide findings and caveats: There were reportedly several hundred expanded graft clones from which alpha-beta T cells came about two months after transplant.

Their antigens are not known. TCRbeta library construction was performed incorporating unique molecular identifiers. TCRdb fed the PCR reads into MiXCR, producing one record per CDR3 protein. The repertoire holds tens of thousands of distinct CDR3 sequences, approximately 6.5% seen once, with 25% to 30% in the top ten. This material consisted of peripheral blood, taken 60 days after TCRalphabeta/CD19-depleted stem cell transplant. Receptor source: a child less than two years old who had a stem cell transplant for acute myeloid leukemia, so the T cells may come from the graft donor.

J is TRBJ2-7 and V is TRBV7-1; tentatively, D is TRBD1 (6 bases). TRBV7-1 is annotated as an ORF whose role is uncertain. V lost 10 bases to trimming and J lost 2 bases, with 33 bases between them. The CDR3 spans 19 residues. CDR3: CAMSSGLISQGWPTYEQYF. The CDR3 nucleotides are TGTGCCATGAGCTCCGGTCTCATCTCACAGGGATGGCCTACCTACGAGCAGTACTTC.

This clonotype was counted at least ten times. The rearrangement joins TRBV28 to TRBJ2-7, with unresolved D. The CDR3 is 10 amino acids. Germline V CDR1 and CDR2: MDHEN, SYDVKM. Trimming removed 6 bases at V and 2 bases at J, with 2 bases between. CDR3 bases: TGTGCCAGCAGCACCTACGAGCAGTACTTC. Encoded protein: CASSTYEQYF. The whole variable domain, remainder taken from reference TRBV28 and TRBJ2-7, is DVKVTQSSRYLVKRTGEKVFLECVQDMDHENMFWYRQDPGLGLRLIYFSYDVKMKEKGDIPEGYSVSREKKERFSLILESASTNQTSMYLCASSTYEQYFGPGTRLTVT.

This clonotype was recorded at least ten times. V usage is TRBV2 and J usage is TRBJ2-7; 7 bases line up with TRBD2. The CDR3 length is 12 residues. The ends lost 6 bases at V and 2 bases at J; junction bases unmatched: 1. The germline V gene has CDR1 SNHLY and CDR2 FYNNEI. CDR3 sequence reads: CASRGGAYEQYF. CDR3 coding DNA: TGTGCCAGCAGGGGGGGGGCCTACGAGCAGTACTTC.

The sample holds many counts of this clonotype. The chain joins TRBV4-3 to TRBJ2-3; no reliable D call. Germline V gene lookup returns CDR1 LGHNA and CDR2 YSLEER. V was shortened by 0 bases and J by 6 bases, with 4 bases between the two germline ends. This CDR3 is built from 12 residues. In DNA form, the CDR3 reads TGCGCCAGCAGCCAAGATTGGGATACGCAGTATTTT. Translating it yields CASSQDWDTQYF.

Ten or more counts support this clonotype. J is TRBJ2-2 and V is TRBV4-1, with 9 positions matching TRBD1. V gave up 5 bases and J gave up 5 bases; unmatched junction bases: 3. Per germline, CDR1 MGHRA and CDR2 YSYEKL. The CDR3 spans 14 residues. CDR3 nucleotide sequence: TGCGCCAGCAGCGGACAGGGGAGGACCGGGGAGCTGTTTTTT. This encodes CASSGQGRTGELFF.

This clonotype has at least ten counts. The J gene is TRBJ2-3, the V gene TRBV5-1, with TRBD1 identical over 9 bases. The V gene end was trimmed by 3 bases and the J gene end by 4 bases; junction bases not matched to a gene: 3. The germline CDR1 and CDR2 sequences are SGHRS and YFSETQ. This CDR3 comprises 14 residues. The CDR3 loop reads CASSSRQGADTQYF. In nucleotides, the CDR3 is TGCGCCAGCAGCTCGCGACAGGGGGCAGATACGCAGTATTTT.

This clonotype was counted ten times or more. CDR3 sequence: CASSEGGGISANYGYTF. The CDR3 nucleotides are TGTGCCAGCAGCGAGGGGGGAGGGATTTCAGCTAACTATGGCTACACCTTC. The rearrangement links TRBV9 to TRBJ1-2; possible D gene TRBD1, 6 bases. This CDR3 comprises 17 residues. From germline, CDR1 is SGDLS and CDR2 YYNGEE. V was pared by 3 bases and J by 0 bases, with 18 bases between.

The rearrangement joins TRBV5-6 to TRBJ1-3; 8 bases map to TRBD1. V was clipped by 1 base and J by 0 bases; unmatched bases: 12. The CDR3 loop spans 19 amino acids. CDR1 is SGHDT and CDR2 is YYEEEE in the germline V gene. CDR3 coding DNA: TGTGCCAGCAGCTTGCCATCCAGGGGGCCGATCGTCTCTGGAAACACCATATATTTT. This codes for CASSLPSRGPIVSGNTIYF.

This clonotype appeared many times. The V and J genes are TRBV7-2 and TRBJ2-3; 7 nucleotides match TRBD1. Germline trimming cut 2 bases from V and 4 bases from J; bases unmatched to any gene: 6. CDR1 is SGHTA, CDR2 FQGNSA, per germline. The CDR3 contains 15 residues. The CDR3 DNA is TGTGCCAGCAGCTTATTCCCCCAGGGGGCAGATACGCAGTATTTT. Translation gives CASSLFPQGADTQYF.